The 4 T cell receptor beta chains given below trace back to one sample, sequenced in a study of control samples from healthy donors and cancer patients. Produced via immunoSEQ multiplex PCR; TCRdb's table is partial and in-frame only. In the table there are about 46,000 clones, about nine tenths of which are singletons. The sequenced sample was PBMCs. All receptors come from a middle-aged man with head and neck cancer.

The chain couples TRBV5-6 to TRBJ2-7; D unresolved. CDR1 is SGHDT, CDR2 YYEEEE, per germline. This CDR3 contains 13 residues. With 0 bases removed from V and 1 base from J, the gap between germline ends came to 5 bases. CDR3 nucleotide sequence: TGTGCCAGCAGCTTGGGCCAGTCCTACGAGCAGTACTTC. Amino acid sequence: CASSLGQSYEQYF.

The chain uses TRBV19 and TRBJ2-1, with TRBD2 matching 12 bases. V was pared by 5 bases and J by 12 bases, with 8 bases of the junction left unmatched. CDR1 and CDR2 (germline): LNHDA, SQIVND (reference sequence). The CDR3 extends over 14 amino acids. The CDR3 spells CASSPLAGGPLQFF. For the CDR3, the DNA is TGTGCCAGTAGTCCCCTAGCGGGAGGGCCTTTGCAGTTCTTC.

The chain joins TRBV28 to TRBJ1-2, with TRBD1 identical over 7 bases. Germline assignment: CDR1 MDHEN and CDR2 SYDVKM. Germline trimming cut 7 bases from V and 4 bases from J; bases unmatched to any gene: 18. The CDR3 consists of 17 residues. This chain's CDR3 is CASTSVGQDHLTYGYTF. The CDR3 coding sequence is TGTGCCAGCACCTCCGTAGGACAGGATCACTTAACCTATGGCTACACCTTC.

The V and J genes are TRBV28 and TRBJ1-2, with TRBD1 identical over 9 bases. Germline V gene data show CDR1 as MDHEN and CDR2 as SYDVKM. This CDR3 contains 14 residues. Unmatched junction bases numbered 7, after V lost 6 bases and J lost 5 bases. CDR3 residues: CASSSGTGRYGYTF. CDR3 in DNA: TGTGCCAGCAGCTCCGGGACAGGGCGATATGGCTACACCTTC.